The 10 T cell receptor beta chains listed next were all sequenced from one sample in a study of regulatory T cells in long-lasting Graves disease. Construction of TCR beta libraries relied on iRepertoire HTBI primers and on Arm-PCR targeting CDR3 regions. TCRdb re-derived calls from the multiplex PCR reads in MiXCR, one entry per CDR3 protein. Of 540,000 or so distinct CDR3 sequences in the sample, 13% are singletons; the top ten hold over 7.5%. The time point here: newly diagnosed GD, antithyroid drugs for less than 3 months. Making the TCR library involved RNA that had been extracted from PBMCs. These same records also appear under a second study, on T cells in Graves' hyperthyroidism and ophthalmopathy.

The sequences come from peripheral blood mononuclear cells (PBMCs), collected at new diagnosis, from a patient treated with antithyroid drugs. The receptors were gathered from a man younger than 40 with Graves disease.

The genes are TRBV5-1 and TRBJ2-5; 11 nucleotides align to TRBD2. V lost 4 bases, J lost 4 bases, and 3 bases stayed unmatched. Germline values: CDR1 SGHRS, CDR2 YFSETQ. This CDR3 spans 14 amino acids. For the CDR3, the DNA is TGCGCCAGCAGCACGACTAGCGGGGCAGAGACCCAGTACTTC. Protein sequence: CASSTTSGAETQYF.

This clonotype was found many times. The chain joins TRBV5-1 to TRBJ2-7; 7 bases are a match to TRBD2. Looked up from germline, CDR1 is SGHRS and CDR2 is YFSETQ. Trimming removed 5 bases from V and 0 bases from J; junction bases left unmatched: 5. The CDR3 runs 14 residues. CDR3 residues: CASRPGLGSYEQYF. CDR3 DNA sequence: TGCGCCAGCAGACCTGGACTAGGCTCCTACGAGCAGTACTTC. Drawing the rest from reference TRBV5-1 and TRBJ2-7, the complete variable domain is KAGVTQTPRYLIKTRGQQVTLSCSPISGHRSVSWYQQTPGQGLQFLFEYFSETQRNKGNFPGRFSGRQFSNSRSEMNVSTLELGDSALYLCASRPGLGSYEQYFGPGTRLTVT.

This clonotype was seen only a few times. The rearrangement uses TRBV5-4 and TRBJ2-3, with 9 positions matching TRBD2. This CDR3 has 15 residues. Germline trimming cut 4 bases from V and 0 bases from J; bases unmatched to any gene: 3. Germline CDR1 and CDR2: SGHNT and YYREEE (reference sequence). The CDR3 DNA follows: TGTGCCAGCAGCGTACTAGCGGGTAGCACAGATACGCAGTATTTT. The encoded protein is CASSVLAGSTDTQYF.

The table lists this clonotype with many counts. V and J are TRBV20-1 and TRBJ2-7; tentatively, D is TRBD2 (6 bases). V was cut by 2 bases and J by 2 bases, with 25 bases left in between. CDR1 and CDR2 from the germline V gene are DFQATT and SNEGSKA (reference sequence). There are 18 residues in the CDR3. The CDR3 DNA is TGCAGTGCTAGACCAGGGACGGCCGGGGGATCCATCCCCTACGAGCAGTACTTC. Translating gives CSARPGTAGGSIPYEQYF.

This clonotype showed up just a few times. The rearrangement uses TRBV6-1 and TRBJ2-3, with 8 positions matching TRBD2. CDR3 length: 16 residues. Germline trimming cut 1 base from V and 5 bases from J; bases unmatched to any gene: 8. Per the germline V gene, CDR1 is MNHNS and CDR2 is SASEGT. This chain's CDR3 is CASSEGGSGARDTQYF. The CDR3 DNA follows: TGTGCCAGCAGTGAAGGGGGTAGCGGGGCTCGAGATACGCAGTATTTT.

This clonotype was found once. With a much larger clone just one base away, this may be a read error. The chain joins TRBV2 to TRBJ2-5; 13 positions agree with TRBD2. The CDR3 length is 19 residues. The germline CDR1 and CDR2 sequences are SNHLY and FYNNEI. In DNA, the CDR3 is TGTGCCAGCAGGGAAGCTCCGGGACTAGCGGGAACCCCTATGAATGAGCAGTACTTC. Translation: CASREAPGLAGTPMNEQYF.

This clonotype was seen more than once but under ten times. The V and J genes are TRBV20-1 and TRBJ1-2, with 7 positions matching TRBD1. This CDR3 region has 13 residues. The junction had 12 bases not matched to a gene; V was cut back by 8 bases and J by 6 bases. CDR1 and CDR2 (germline): DFQATT, SNEGSKA (reference sequence). The CDR3 is CSTLTGTANGYTF. CDR3 sequence (DNA): TGCAGTACTTTAACCGGGACAGCGAATGGCTACACCTTC.

The table lists this clonotype with many counts. The junction departs from the called germline gene at one end, perhaps through a read error. The chain carries TRBV12-3 or TRBV12-4 and TRBJ1-5; 7 nucleotides agree with TRBD1. The CDR3 contains 12 residues. Here the CDR3 DNA reads TGTGCCAGCAGTTTTTCAGGGGGTCGGCTCGCTTTT. Protein: CASSFSGGRLAF.

In this sample, this clonotype turned up many times. The rearrangement uses TRBV29-1 and TRBJ1-2, with unresolved D. The ends were cut back, 7 bases at V and 0 bases at J, with 15 bases in the middle. The CDR3 loop spans 14 amino acids. Per the germline V gene, CDR1 is SQVTM and CDR2 is ANQGSEA. The CDR3 here is CSARPGPANYGYTF. The CDR3 region has the DNA TGCAGCGCGCGTCCAGGCCCAGCTAACTATGGCTACACCTTC.

The gene calls are TRBV12-3 or TRBV12-4 and TRBJ1-3, with D unclear. With 2 bases removed from V and 3 bases from J, the gap between germline ends came to 8 bases. This CDR3 is 14 amino acids long. Here the CDR3 reads CASSLQGFGNTIYF. For the CDR3, the DNA is TGTGCCAGCAGTTTACAAGGATTTGGAAACACCATATATTTT.